Below are 19 T cell receptor beta chains sequenced from a single sample in a study of control samples from healthy donors and cancer patients. This table comes from immunoSEQ multiplex PCR, and its TCRdb copy is limited to in-frame clones, with some not included. The sample has more than 120,000 clones; 91% are singletons. The sequencing input was blood. The receptors shown here come from a man aged 25 to 40 in good health.

V usage is TRBV6-6 and J usage is TRBJ2-1; D possibly corresponds to TRBD1 (6 bases). The germline V and J ends were trimmed by 5 bases and 10 bases, with 12 bases remaining between them. The CDR3 runs 12 residues. Germline V gives CDR1 MNHNY, CDR2 SVGAGI (reference sequence). Written as DNA, the CDR3 is TGTGCCAGCAGTCCTATAGACAGGGAGCAGTTCTTC. It yields the protein CASSPIDREQFF.

This clone was seen only a few times. The chain recombines TRBV19 with TRBJ1-2; D perhaps matches TRBD1 (5 bases). CDR3 size: 15 residues. CDR1 is LNHDA and CDR2 is SQIVND in the germline V gene (reference sequence). V lost 3 bases to trimming and J lost 4 bases, with 15 bases between them. The CDR3 sequence is CASSIQGSYIYGYTF. CDR3 nucleotide sequence: TGTGCCAGTAGTATTCAGGGCTCCTATATCTATGGCTACACCTTC.

In this sample, this clone turned up a few times. The chain carries TRBV19 and TRBJ1-1; D ambiguous. Between the trimmed V and J ends, which lost 1 base and 10 bases, there was a span of 13 bases. From germline, CDR1 is LNHDA and CDR2 SQIVND (reference sequence). CDR3 length: 13 amino acids. CDR3 sequence reads: CASSIGNPSGAFF. The CDR3 DNA is TGTGCCAGTAGTATAGGCAACCCTTCGGGAGCTTTCTTT.

A single count supports this clone. This chain connects TRBV9 to TRBJ1-2; D gene unclear. Trimming removed 0 bases from V and 6 bases from J, with 12 bases in between. The CDR3 extends over 14 amino acids. Looked up from germline, CDR1 is SGDLS and CDR2 is YYNGEE. This CDR3 is CASSVEGYDHGYTF. The CDR3 DNA sequence: TGTGCCAGCAGCGTAGAAGGTTATGATCATGGCTACACCTTC. Combining the CDR3 with reference TRBV9 and TRBJ1-2 gives the whole variable domain DSGVTQTPKHLITATGQRVTLRCSPRSGDLSVYWYQQSLDQGLQFLIQYYNGEERAKGNILERFSAQQFPDLHSELNLSSLELGDSALYFCASSVEGYDHGYTFGSGTRLTVV.

The V and J genes are TRBV7-9 and TRBJ2-3; 15 bases agree with TRBD2. CDR1 SEHNR and CDR2 FQNEAQ come from the germline V gene (reference sequence). After removal of 5 bases from V and 2 bases from J, the junction contained 8 bases not matched to a gene. This CDR3 is 18 amino acids long. The DNA for the CDR3 is TGTGCCAGCAGCCCCCCGGGACTAGCGGGGGGAAACACAGATACGCAGTATTTT. It encodes CASSPPGLAGGNTDTQYF. The variable domain in full, with the rest retrieved from reference TRBV7-9 and TRBJ2-3, is DTGVSQNPRHKITKRGQNVTFRCDPISEHNRLYWYRQTLGQGPEFLTYFQNEAQLEKSRLLSDRFSAERPKGSFSTLEIQRTEQGDSAMYLCASSPPGLAGGNTDTQYFGPGTRLTVL.

The chain is built from TRBV5-1 and TRBJ2-7; the D is unclear. The CDR3 has 10 amino acids. V was pared by 3 bases and J by 5 bases, with 3 bases between. Germline CDR1 is SGHRS and CDR2 is YFSETQ. CDR3 amino acids: CASSYHEQYF. The CDR3 bases are TGCGCCAGCAGCTATCACGAGCAGTACTTC.

The chain has TRBV30 and TRBJ2-7; D may be TRBD2 (5 bases). The germline V gene encodes CDR1 GTSNPN and CDR2 SVGIG (reference sequence). Trimming took off 3 bases at V and 4 bases at J, with 10 bases between the two ends. CDR3 length equals 12 residues. Here the CDR3 reads CAWRGSGYEQYF. CDR3 DNA: TGTGCCTGGAGGGGCAGCGGATACGAGCAGTACTTC.

The V gene is TRBV11-2, the J gene TRBJ1-5; the D is unclear. Germline V lookup: CDR1 SGHAT, CDR2 FQNNGV. There are 13 residues in the CDR3. Trimming removed 6 bases at V and 2 bases at J, with 8 bases between. As DNA, the CDR3 is TGTGCCAGCAGTGGTGGTGGCAATCAGCCCCAGCATTTT. Protein: CASSGGGNQPQHF. Looking up the rest from reference TRBV11-2 and TRBJ1-5 gives the full variable domain: EAGVAQSPRYKIIEKRQSVAFWCNPISGHATLYWYQQILGQGPKLLIQFQNNGVVDDSQLPKDRFSAERLKGVDSTLKIQPAKLEDSAVYLCASSGGGNQPQHFGDGTRLSIL.

V gene TRBV6-1 combines with J gene TRBJ2-7; D gene ambiguous. Trimming shortened V by 0 bases and J by 0 bases, and 15 bases separated the two germline ends. Germline V gives CDR1 MNHNS, CDR2 SASEGT. The CDR3 loop spans 17 amino acids. The CDR3 sequence is CASSEALGGSDSYEQYF. The CDR3 DNA is TGTGCCAGCAGTGAAGCCCTAGGTGGCTCCGACTCCTACGAGCAGTACTTC.

The V gene is TRBV6-5, the J gene TRBJ1-6, with D possibly matching TRBD1 (5 bases). The V end lost 9 bases, the J end lost 0 bases, and 9 bases lay between the germline ends. The CDR3 is 14 residues long. Germline-derived CDR1 and CDR2 are MNHEY and SVGAGI. The CDR3 nucleotides are TGTGCCAGTAGGGACGGCTCCTATAATTCACCCCTCCACTTT. This encodes CASRDGSYNSPLHF.

V is TRBV6-1 and J is TRBJ2-1; 11 bases agree with TRBD1. There are 19 residues in the CDR3. V was clipped by 2 bases and J by 6 bases; unmatched bases: 15. Germline V gene data show CDR1 as MNHNS and CDR2 as SASEGT. The CDR3 DNA follows: TGTGCCAGCAGTGAACGAGGACAGGGGGCGCAGGATTTCCGCAATGAGCAGTTCTTC. It specifies CASSERGQGAQDFRNEQFF.

The J gene is TRBJ1-1, the V gene TRBV11-2, with 9 positions matching TRBD1. The CDR3 consists of 15 residues. The V gene's germline CDR1 is SGHAT and CDR2 FQNNGV. Trimming at V came to 5 bases and at J to 4 bases, leaving 8 bases not matched to a gene. In DNA, the CDR3 is TGTGCCAGCAGCCCCGGGACAGGGAGGCGCACTGAAGCTTTCTTT. Encoded protein: CASSPGTGRRTEAFF.

The gene calls are TRBV28 and TRBJ1-4; no firm D call. V was clipped by 5 bases and J by 0 bases, with 16 bases between them. The CDR3 spans 17 residues. CDR1 MDHEN and CDR2 SYDVKM come from the germline V gene. The CDR3 DNA is TGTGCCAGCAGTCACCCTTGGGGTAGGGCAACTAATGAAAAACTGTTTTTT. Encoded protein: CASSHPWGRATNEKLFF.

The chain employs TRBV5-5 and TRBJ1-2; D remains ambiguous. CDR1 is SGHKS, CDR2 YYEKEE, per germline (reference sequence). V dropped 5 bases and J dropped 3 bases, with 11 bases sitting between them. This CDR3 comprises 13 residues. The CDR3 sequence is CASSSRVDYGYTF. As DNA, the CDR3 is TGTGCCAGCAGTTCACGGGTTGACTATGGCTACACCTTC. The variable domain in full, completed from reference TRBV5-5 and TRBJ1-2, reads DAGVTQSPTHLIKTRGQQVTLRCSPISGHKSVSWYQQVLGQGPQFIFQYYEKEERGRGNFPDRFSARQFPNYSSELNVNALLLGDSALYLCASSSRVDYGYTFGSGTRLTVV.

The CDR3 protein is CASSRTGASNYGYTF. The DNA of the CDR3 is TGTGCCAGCAGTCGGACAGGGGCCTCTAACTATGGCTACACCTTC. This chain uses TRBV2 with TRBJ1-2; 9 bases align to TRBD1. V shed 5 bases and J 0 bases; nucleotides not matched to a gene: 4. CDR1 and CDR2 from the germline V gene are SNHLY and FYNNEI. CDR3 length: 15 residues.

The chain couples TRBV12-5 to TRBJ2-2, with 10 nucleotides matching TRBD1. J gave up 0 bases and V 0 bases, and 10 bases lay outside the gene matches. The CDR3 runs to 20 residues. Germline V gene lookup returns CDR1 LGHNT and CDR2 FRNRAP. CDR3: CASGLVIWEGQGPNTGELFF. CDR3 DNA: TGTGCTAGTGGTTTGGTAATTTGGGAGGGACAGGGGCCGAACACCGGGGAGCTGTTTTTT.

The gene calls are TRBV6-5 and TRBJ2-1; 11 bases agree with TRBD1. The CDR3 has 15 residues. The germline CDR1 and CDR2 sequences are MNHEY and SVGAGI. The V gene end was trimmed by 6 bases and the J gene end by 3 bases; junction bases not matched to a gene: 4. The CDR3 sequence is CASRTGTGGYNEQFF. The DNA for the CDR3 is TGTGCCAGCAGGACCGGGACAGGGGGCTACAATGAGCAGTTCTTC.

The CDR3 DNA sequence: TGTGCCAGCAGTCCCGGGACAGTTGAAGAGAGTGACACCGGGGAGCTGTTTTTT. Translated, it gives CASSPGTVEESDTGELFF. This chain connects TRBV11-2 to TRBJ2-2; the match to TRBD1 covers 7 bases. Germline lookup yields CDR1 SGHAT and CDR2 FQNNGV. The V segment lost 6 bases and the J segment 3 bases; nucleotides outside the gene matches: 16. CDR3 length: 18 amino acids.

This clone has just one count. The chain recombines TRBV6-1 with TRBJ2-7, with 10 bases identical to TRBD1. CDR1 and CDR2 from the germline V gene are MNHNS and SASEGT. This CDR3 region has 15 residues. J was trimmed by 8 bases and V by 3 bases; bases with no gene match: 10. CDR3 nucleotides: TGTGCCAGCAGTGAGTCCGGGACAGGGGTTAGAAAGCAGTACTTC. Protein product: CASSESGTGVRKQYF.